The 3 T cell receptor beta chains below all came from one sample that was sequenced in a study of T cells in Graves' hyperthyroidism and ophthalmopathy. Amplification yielded TCR beta CDR3 regions, with RNA transcripts as the source. The study used the HTBI primer set for a first-round RT-PCR of the TCR CDR3. MiXCR was run by TCRdb on the multiplex PCR reads, yielding one entry per CDR3 protein. The sample lists about 480,000 distinct CDR3 sequences, around 14% occurring once. Sequencing used blood. These receptors were taken from a woman between 18 and 29 years old with Graves' hyperthyroidism.

This clonotype was detected many times. The chain combines TRBV12-3 or TRBV12-4 with TRBJ2-1; a weak D match, TRBD1 (6 bases). This CDR3 contains 15 residues. The ends were cut back, 9 bases at V and 6 bases at J, with 21 bases in the middle. The CDR3 sequence is CASLNRQGQLNEQFF. The CDR3 nucleotides are TGTGCCAGTCTGAACCGGCAGGGGCAGCTCAATGAGCAGTTCTTC.

The table lists this clonotype with a few counts. The chain recombines TRBV19 with TRBJ2-7; the D is unclear. V was clipped by 4 bases and J by 3 bases, with 10 bases between them. The CDR3 is 13 residues long. Germline V gene sequence: CDR1 LNHDA, CDR2 SQIVND (reference sequence). The CDR3: CASSTLAGYEQYF. CDR3 in DNA: TGTGCCAGTAGTACATTAGCTGGCTACGAGCAGTACTTC.

This clonotype has a count of ten or more. V and J are TRBV20-1 and TRBJ2-7; D is undetermined. Germline V gene data show CDR1 as DFQATT and CDR2 as SNEGSKA (reference sequence). The CDR3 extends over 11 amino acids. V dropped 7 bases and J dropped 5 bases, with 12 bases sitting between them. The CDR3 spells CSVRVVNEQYV. In DNA, the CDR3 is TGCAGTGTAAGGGTAGTCAACGAGCAGTACGTC.